This T cell receptor (beta chain) was identified during a study of blood T cell repertoires in COVID-19. Assay: immunoSEQ multiplex PCR; the TCRdb copy retains only in-frame clones and omits some. The sample lists some 250,000 clones; about four fifths were seen once. V was shortened by 4 bases and J by 8 bases, with 14 bases between the two germline ends. The CDR3 totals 12 residues. Per the germline V gene, CDR1 is GTSNPN and CDR2 is SVGIG (reference sequence). The TCR sequence derives from a man aged 40-49 years with active or convalescent COVID-19. The chain recombines TRBV30 with TRBJ1-2; no clear D. The sequenced sample was peripheral blood. CDR3 sequence reads: CAWTPGLGGYTF. CDR3 coding DNA: TGTGCCTGGACCCCGGGTTTAGGAGGCTACACCTTC.